This record covers a single TCR beta chain. These data originate in a study of blood T cell repertoires in COVID-19. On the study more broadly: From the United States, Italy and Spain came samples of acute and convalescent COVID-19. T cells, B-cell-depleted T cells, or PBMCs supplied cDNA or gDNA.

The CDR3 runs 13 residues. Germline V gene data show CDR1 as SQVTM and CDR2 as ANQGSEA. V lost 3 bases to trimming and J lost 6 bases; unmatched junction nucleotides: 8. In the source study's methods: Estimation of nucleated cell counts relied on the amplification of reference gene primers. Repertoires were generated with immunoSEQ multiplex PCR, while TCRdb's copy carries only in-frame clones and drops some. V, J and clone size reflect that table, while D and trimming were determined from the DNA. Altogether around 300,000 clones are present, about nine tenths being singletons, with the ten largest covering 1%.

Sequenced input: peripheral blood. V gene TRBV29-1 combines with J gene TRBJ2-7; TRBD1 aligns across 7 bases. The clonotype comes from a man aged 50 or older with active or convalescent COVID-19. The CDR3 DNA follows: TGCAGCGTTGATCACGGGACAGAACGCGAGCAGTACTTC. It is translated as CSVDHGTEREQYF.